The 18 T cell receptor beta chains in this list originate from one sample, sequenced in a study of blood T cell repertoires in COVID-19. Repertoires were generated with immunoSEQ multiplex PCR, while TCRdb's copy carries only in-frame clones and drops some. The table shows some 80,000 clones, with roughly 80% occurring only once. Material: peripheral blood. The receptors stem from a man aged 55 to 70 with active or convalescent COVID-19.

This clone was seen only once. J is TRBJ2-7 and V is TRBV27; 7 nucleotides agree with TRBD1. Per the germline V gene, CDR1 is MNHEY and CDR2 is SMNVEV (reference sequence). This CDR3 is 14 amino acids long. V gave up 6 bases and J gave up 5 bases; unmatched junction bases: 10. The chain's CDR3 is CASSLGTVKNEQYF. CDR3 coding DNA: TGTGCCAGCAGCCTTGGGACAGTTAAGAACGAGCAGTACTTC.

The chain links TRBV5-1 to TRBJ1-4; the match to TRBD1 covers 7 bases. This CDR3 has 14 amino acids. Germline CDR1 is SGHRS and CDR2 is YFSETQ. Unmatched junction bases numbered 6, after V lost 4 bases and J lost 6 bases. In DNA form, the CDR3 reads TGCGCCAGCAGCACGAGGGGGCCGGATGAAAAACTGTTTTTT. Its translation is CASSTRGPDEKLFF.

The chain couples TRBV3-1 (or the pseudogene TRBV3-2) to TRBJ2-2, with D perhaps matching TRBD1 (7 bases). Per the germline V gene, CDR1 is LGHDT and CDR2 is YNNKEL (reference sequence). This CDR3 comprises 15 residues. V lost 4 bases to trimming and J lost 4 bases, with 13 bases between them. The CDR3, as DNA: TGTGCCAGCAGCCTCGGACAGGAGGGCACCGGGGAGCTGTTTTTT. Translation gives CASSLGQEGTGELFF.

This clone has just a few counts. The CDR3 reads CASSLARINSNAFF. DNA for the CDR3: TGTGCCAGCAGCTTAGCGCGTATTAACAGTAACGCTTTCTTT. This sequence joins TRBV7-2 and TRBJ1-1; D gene unclear. Germline V gives CDR1 SGHTA, CDR2 FQGNSA. The CDR3 sequence is 14 residues long. With 0 bases removed from V and 11 bases from J, the gap between germline ends came to 16 bases. The full variable domain, in which reference TRBV7-2 and TRBJ1-1 provide the parts outside the CDR3, is GAGVSQSPSNKVTEKGKDVELRCDPISGHTALYWYRQSLGQGLEFLIYFQGNSAPDKSGLPSDRFSAERTGGSVSTLTIQRTQQEDSAVYLCASSLARINSNAFFGQGTRLTVV.

The V and J genes are TRBV11-3 and TRBJ2-7; 8 bases align to TRBD1. The CDR3 runs 13 residues. Germline CDR1 is SGHNT and CDR2 is YENEEA. Trimming took 5 bases from V and 6 from J; bases not matched to a gene: 6. CDR3 amino acids: CASSPGTGPEQYF. CDR3 nucleotide sequence: TGTGCCAGCAGCCCTGGGACAGGTCCCGAGCAGTACTTC.

CDR3 in DNA: TGCGCCAGCCGCTCCGGGACAGGACCCTACGAGCAGTACTTC. Its protein product is CASRSGTGPYEQYF. The rearrangement uses TRBV5-1 and TRBJ2-7; 8 bases are shared with TRBD1. The CDR3 sequence is 14 residues long. CDR1 is SGHRS and CDR2 is YFSETQ in the germline V gene. V trimming: 7 bases; J trimming: 2 bases; junction bases outside the gene matches: 8.

The rearrangement links TRBV9 to TRBJ2-2; possibly TRBD1 for D (5 bases). Trimming shortened V by 0 bases and J by 4 bases, and 7 bases separated the two germline ends. This CDR3 has 14 amino acids. The germline CDR1 and CDR2 sequences are SGDLS and YYNGEE. CDR3 nucleotide sequence: TGTGCCAGCAGCGTAGCAGGGCGCACCGGGGAGCTGTTTTTT. Translating it yields CASSVAGRTGELFF.

V and J are TRBV23-1 and TRBJ2-2, with TRBD1 matching over 11 bases. TRBV23-1 qualifies as an ORF whose function is uncertain. This CDR3 comprises 15 residues. Trimming cost V 3 bases and J 3 bases; bases outside gene matches: 0. The CDR3 sequence is CASSQGQGDTGELFF. In DNA form, the CDR3 reads TGCGCCAGCAGTCAGGGACAGGGGGACACCGGGGAGCTGTTTTTT.

The gene calls are TRBV7-6 and TRBJ2-1; TRBD1 matches 8 bases. The germline V gene encodes CDR1 SGHVS and CDR2 FNYEAQ. V trimming: 1 base; J trimming: 4 bases; junction bases outside the gene matches: 0. This CDR3 spans 14 amino acids. CDR3 in DNA: TGTGCCAGCAGCTTAGGGGACAGGTACAATGAGCAGTTCTTC. Translated: CASSLGDRYNEQFF.

The chain recombines TRBV10-1 with TRBJ1-4, with 7 bases aligning to TRBD1. CDR1 and CDR2 from the germline V gene are WNHNN and SYGVQD (reference sequence). This CDR3 has 14 amino acids. Germline trimming cut 4 bases from V and 4 bases from J; bases unmatched to any gene: 3. The CDR3 DNA is TGCGCCAGCAGTGCTCAGGGGGTTAATGAAAAACTGTTTTTT. It encodes CASSAQGVNEKLFF.

The CDR3 DNA follows: TGTGCCAGCAGCCCAAGGACTAGCGGGGGAGACGAGCAGTACTTC. Residues: CASSPRTSGGDEQYF. This chain connects TRBV5-4 to TRBJ2-7; 13 positions match TRBD2. The germline CDR1 and CDR2 sequences are SGHNT and YYREEE (reference sequence). This CDR3 has 15 residues. V dropped 4 bases and J dropped 5; count of bases not matched to a gene: 6.

This rearrangement joins TRBV7-2 to TRBJ1-6; TRBD1 aligns across 11 bases. CDR3 size: 17 residues. Germline V gene lookup returns CDR1 SGHTA and CDR2 FQGNSA. V lost 11 bases, J lost 1 base, and 10 bases stayed unmatched. In nucleotides, the CDR3 is TGTGCCGCCTCCGGGACAGGGGGTGGTTCCTATAATTCACCCCTCCACTTT. Amino acid sequence: CAASGTGGGSYNSPLHF.

The gene calls are TRBV2 and TRBJ1-1; maybe TRBD1 (6 bases). Germline V gene lookup returns CDR1 SNHLY and CDR2 FYNNEI. This CDR3 has 12 residues. With 6 bases removed from V and 11 bases from J, the gap between germline ends came to 16 bases. CDR3 loop: CASRERDTDAFF. The CDR3 region has the DNA TGTGCCAGCAGGGAACGGGACACCGATGCTTTCTTT. Together with reference TRBV2 and TRBJ1-1, the CDR3 gives the full variable domain: EPEVTQTPSHQVTQMGQEVILRCVPISNHLYFYWYRQILGQKVEFLVSFYNNEISEKSEIFDDQFSVERPDGSNFTLKIRSTKLEDSAMYFCASRERDTDAFFGQGTRLTVV.

CDR3 coding DNA: TGTGCCAGTAGTGGCGACAGGGACAATCAGCCCCAGCATTTT. It specifies CASSGDRDNQPQHF. V and J are TRBV19 and TRBJ1-5; TRBD1 aligns across 7 bases. The germline CDR1 and CDR2 sequences are LNHDA and SQIVND (reference sequence). J lost 3 bases, V lost 5 bases, and 4 bases had no gene match. The CDR3 sequence is 14 residues long.

This clone came up a few times. This chain links TRBV24-1 with TRBJ1-5; D is perhaps TRBD1 (5 bases). This CDR3 has 16 amino acids. The ends were cut back, 2 bases at V and 7 bases at J, with 17 bases in the middle. In germline, CDR1 is KGHDR, CDR2 SFDVKD. The chain's CDR3 is CATSDSGRGDSQPQHF. The DNA for the CDR3 is TGTGCCACCAGTGATTCGGGACGGGGGGATTCCCAGCCCCAGCATTTT.

The rearrangement joins TRBV5-1 to TRBJ1-1; 7 bases line up with TRBD1. Trimming cost V 4 bases and J 3 bases; bases outside gene matches: 6. Germline CDR1 is SGHRS and CDR2 is YFSETQ. The CDR3 loop spans 14 amino acids. The CDR3 loop reads CASSTTGTYTEAFF. CDR3 nucleotide sequence: TGCGCCAGCAGCACGACAGGGACGTACACTGAAGCTTTCTTT.

There are a few counts of this clone. V and J are TRBV10-3 and TRBJ1-1, with D unclear. The CDR3 has 12 amino acids. In germline, CDR1 is ENHRY, CDR2 SYGVKD. Trimming shortened V by 8 bases and J by 0 bases, and 7 bases separated the two germline ends. The CDR3 loop is CAIGRMNTEAFF. For the CDR3, the DNA is TGTGCCATCGGGCGTATGAACACTGAAGCTTTCTTT.

This clone was observed a few times. The chain uses TRBV24-1 and TRBJ2-3; a possible D gene is TRBD2 (6 bases). Germline loops: CDR1 KGHDR, CDR2 SFDVKD. V was trimmed by 3 bases and J by 5 bases, leaving 11 bases between them. The CDR3 runs to 14 residues. The chain's CDR3 is CATSDGGRGDTQYF. The DNA of the CDR3 is TGTGCCACCAGTGATGGTGGGCGGGGAGATACGCAGTATTTT.